Listed below are T cell receptor beta chains from one sample, sequenced in a study of T cell responses to AZD1222 COVID-19 vaccine. Clones were sequenced by immunoSEQ multiplex PCR, and TCRdb holds only the in-frame ones, with some missing. The sample lists 90,000 to 140,000 clones, roughly 87% occurring once. Material: peripheral blood, obtained 28 days after the second AZD1222 dose. Receptor source: an adult who received the AZD1222 COVID-19 vaccine. Both conserved end residues are part of each CDR3.

TRBV30	TRBJ2-1	14	CAWSAGRTDNEQFF
TRBV7-8	TRBJ1-1	15	CASSLEADWSTEAFF
TRBV24-1	TRBJ2-2	17	CATSDPLTSGNTGELFF
TRBV18	TRBJ2-7	15	CASSQGNRVSYEQYF
TRBV7-2	TRBJ2-7	15	CASSPSRGGTYEQYF
TRBV12-3/TRBV12-4	TRBJ2-7	13	CASSLGTGGGPYF
TRBV7-9	TRBJ1-2	15	CASSPGQGITSGYTF
TRBV21-1	TRBJ1-3	15	CAIPGHRHSGNTIYF
TRBV30	TRBJ1-2	13	CAWSHPWHPGDTF
TRBV4-3	TRBJ2-3	16	CASSQDRLGLTDTQYF
TRBV7-2	TRBJ2-7	15	CASSHRTSGSYEQYF
TRBV14	TRBJ2-3	18	CASSQDSLGTASTDTQYF